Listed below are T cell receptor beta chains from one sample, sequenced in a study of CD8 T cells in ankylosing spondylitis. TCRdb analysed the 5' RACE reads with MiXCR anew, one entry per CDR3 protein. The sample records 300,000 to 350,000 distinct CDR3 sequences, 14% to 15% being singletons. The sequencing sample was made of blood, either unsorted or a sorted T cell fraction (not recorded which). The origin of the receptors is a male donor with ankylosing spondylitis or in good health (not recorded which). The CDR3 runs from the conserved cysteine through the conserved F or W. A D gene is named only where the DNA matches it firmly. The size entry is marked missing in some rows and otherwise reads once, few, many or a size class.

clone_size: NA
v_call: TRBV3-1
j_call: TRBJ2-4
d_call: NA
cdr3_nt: TGTGCCAGCAGCCAAAGGCGGGACTCAGCCAAAAACATTCAGTACTTC
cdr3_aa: CASSQRRDSAKNIQYF

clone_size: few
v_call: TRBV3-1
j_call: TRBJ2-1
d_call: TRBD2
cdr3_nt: TGTGCCAGCAGCCAAGTAAATAAGCGGGGCAATGAGCAGTTCTTC
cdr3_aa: CASSQVNKRGNEQFF

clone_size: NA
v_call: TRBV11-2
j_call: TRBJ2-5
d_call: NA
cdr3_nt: TGTGCCAGCAGCTTAGATGGGGCAGCCGCACCTCAGTACTTC
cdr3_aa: CASSLDGAAAPQYF

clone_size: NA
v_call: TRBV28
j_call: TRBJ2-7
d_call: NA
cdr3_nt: TGTGCCAGCAGTTACCCAGGGTGGGTAGAGCAGTACTTC
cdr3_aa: CASSYPGWVEQYF

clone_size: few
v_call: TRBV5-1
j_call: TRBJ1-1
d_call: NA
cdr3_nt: TGCGCCAGCAGCTCGGACAGCCCTGAAGCTTTCTTT
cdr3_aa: CASSSDSPEAFF

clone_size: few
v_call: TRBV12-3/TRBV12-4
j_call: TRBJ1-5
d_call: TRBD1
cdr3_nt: TGTGCCAGCAGACCCGGGACAGGTTTAAGCAATCAGCCCCAGCATTTT
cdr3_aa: CASRPGTGLSNQPQHF

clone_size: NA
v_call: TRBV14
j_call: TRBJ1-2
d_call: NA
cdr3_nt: TGTGCCAGCAGCCAAGGGTCGGGCTACACCTTC
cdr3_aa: CASSQGSGYTF

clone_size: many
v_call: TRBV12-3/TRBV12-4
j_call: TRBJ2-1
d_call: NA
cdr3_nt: TGTGCCAGCAGTTTTAACGGGGACGATTCAAAGTTCTTC
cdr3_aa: CASSFNGDDSKFF

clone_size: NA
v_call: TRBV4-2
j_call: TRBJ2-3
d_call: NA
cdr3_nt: TGTGCCAGCACCCTACAGGGGAGGGCGTCAGATACGCAGTATTTT
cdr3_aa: CASTLQGRASDTQYF

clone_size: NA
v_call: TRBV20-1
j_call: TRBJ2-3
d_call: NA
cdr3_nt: TGCAGTGCTAGAGATCGCGGGCGGGATACGCAGTATTTT
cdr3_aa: CSARDRGRDTQYF

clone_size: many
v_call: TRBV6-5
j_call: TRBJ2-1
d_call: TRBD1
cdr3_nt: TGTGCCAGCAGTTATGGGGCAGGGGGTCGGGATGAGCAGTTCTTC
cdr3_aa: CASSYGAGGRDEQFF

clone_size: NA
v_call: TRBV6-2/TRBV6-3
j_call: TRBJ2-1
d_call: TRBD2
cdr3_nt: TGTGCCAGCAGGAGCGGGGGGTGGGTCAGTGAGCAGTTCTTC
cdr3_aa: CASRSGGWVSEQFF

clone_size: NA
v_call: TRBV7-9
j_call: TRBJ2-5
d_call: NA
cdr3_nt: TGTGCCAGCAGTCTGCCAACTGGACTCAAAGAGACCCAGTACTTC
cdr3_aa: CASSLPTGLKETQYF

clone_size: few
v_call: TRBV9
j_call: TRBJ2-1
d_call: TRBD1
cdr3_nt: TGTGCCAGCAGCGTAGATGCAGGGGGTCGAAGCTCCTACAATGAGCAGTTCTTC
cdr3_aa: CASSVDAGGRSSYNEQFF

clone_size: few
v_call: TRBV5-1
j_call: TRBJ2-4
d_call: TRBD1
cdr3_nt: TGCGCCAGCAGCGCAACAGGGGCGGTAGCCAAAAACATTCAGTACTTC
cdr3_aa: CASSATGAVAKNIQYF

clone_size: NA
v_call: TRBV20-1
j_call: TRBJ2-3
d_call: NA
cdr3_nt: TGCAGTGCCGGCGGACCCAGCGACGCAGATACGCAGTATTTT
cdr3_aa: CSAGGPSDADTQYF

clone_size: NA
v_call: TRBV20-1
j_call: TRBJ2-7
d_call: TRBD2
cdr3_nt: TGCAGTGCTAGACCTATAGCGGGAGGTTCCTACGAGCAGTACTTC
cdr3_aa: CSARPIAGGSYEQYF

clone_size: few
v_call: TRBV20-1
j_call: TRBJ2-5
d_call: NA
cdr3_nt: TGCAGTGCTTTGGACTCGGGGGAGACCCAGTACTTC
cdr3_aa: CSALDSGETQYF

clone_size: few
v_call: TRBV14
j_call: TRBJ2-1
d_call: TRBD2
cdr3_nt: TGTGCCAGCAGCGACCTAGCGGGAGAGGTCGATGAGCAGTTCTTC
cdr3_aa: CASSDLAGEVDEQFF

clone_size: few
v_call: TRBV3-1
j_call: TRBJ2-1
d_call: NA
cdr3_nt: TGTGCCAGCAGCCAAGATCTGGGGAACCACAATGAGCAGTTCTTC
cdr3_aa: CASSQDLGNHNEQFF

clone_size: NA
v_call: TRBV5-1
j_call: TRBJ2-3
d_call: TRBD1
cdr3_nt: TGCGCCAGCAGCTTTGGACAGGGTGGAAATACGCAGTATTTT
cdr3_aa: CASSFGQGGNTQYF

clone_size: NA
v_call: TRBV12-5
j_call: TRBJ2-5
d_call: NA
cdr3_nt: TGTGCTAGTGCCTCTTCTCTGACCCAGTACTTC
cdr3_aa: CASASSLTQYF

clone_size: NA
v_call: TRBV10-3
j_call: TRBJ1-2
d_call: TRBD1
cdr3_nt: TGTGCCACGACAGGGGATGAGGGCTACACCTTC
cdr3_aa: CATTGDEGYTF

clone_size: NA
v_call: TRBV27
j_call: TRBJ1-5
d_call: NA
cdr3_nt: TGTGCCAGCAGTGGGAGGGGGGATCAGCCCCAGCATTTT
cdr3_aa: CASSGRGDQPQHF

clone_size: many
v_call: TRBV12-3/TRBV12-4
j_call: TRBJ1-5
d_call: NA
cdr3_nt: TGTGCCAGCAGTCCGTACTCGCGGTATAGCAATCAGCCCCAGCATTTT
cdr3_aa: CASSPYSRYSNQPQHF

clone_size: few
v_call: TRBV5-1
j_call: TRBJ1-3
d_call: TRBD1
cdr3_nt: TGCGCCAGCAGCTCGGGACAGGGAAACACCATATATTTT
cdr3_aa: CASSSGQGNTIYF

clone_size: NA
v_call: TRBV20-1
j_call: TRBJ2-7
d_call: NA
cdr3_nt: TGCAGTGCTGGGGACTGGGGCGAGCAGTACTTC
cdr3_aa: CSAGDWGEQYF

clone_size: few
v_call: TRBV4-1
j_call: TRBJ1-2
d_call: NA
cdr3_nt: TGCGCCAGCAGCCTCCAAGACAAGCCTAACTATGGCTACACCTTC
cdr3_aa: CASSLQDKPNYGYTF

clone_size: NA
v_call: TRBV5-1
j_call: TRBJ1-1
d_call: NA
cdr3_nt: TGCGCCAGCAGCGCGGGGACAAAGGACACTGAAGCTTTCTTT
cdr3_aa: CASSAGTKDTEAFF